This T cell receptor (beta chain) was sequenced during a study of T cell responses to AZD1222 COVID-19 vaccine. Findings and caveats of the study: Reportedly, nearly half of unique spike TCRs recognized epitopes outside B.1.351/B.1.1.7 mutations. At baseline, just five to seven AZD1222 recipients tested seropositive.

V lost 4 bases and J lost 3, with 19 bases in between. This CDR3 is 16 amino acids long. Germline CDR1 is MDHEN and CDR2 is SYDVKM. Produced via immunoSEQ multiplex PCR; TCRdb's table is partial and in-frame only. The table lists more than 35,000 clones, about 83% of them singletons, with 52% in the top ten. About this clone: Its specificity is unknown.

The chain recombines TRBV28 with TRBJ2-7; perhaps TRBD1 as D (6 bases). The clonotype comes from an adult in good health. The input for sequencing was peripheral blood, taken on day 0 of AZD1222 vaccination. DNA of the CDR3: TGTGCCAGCAGTTCGGACGGGATCCGAGGGGGCTACGAGCAGTACTTC. Its protein is CASSSDGIRGGYEQYF.